A selection of T cell receptor beta chains follows, all from one sample in a study of blood T cells in healthy people across ages. TCRdb itself ran the 5' RACE reads through MiXCR, one entry per CDR3 protein. This sample has 1.5 million to 2 million distinct CDR3 sequences; less than 50% occur once, and the top ten carry approximately 2%. Input material: blood. Receptors originate from a woman aged 40 to 50 in good health. Both conserved end residues are part of each CDR3. Fields, in order: clone size, J gene, CDR3 length, D gene, V gene, CDR3 protein, CDR3 DNA. A D gene is named only where the DNA matches it firmly. Clone sizes are given selectively: once, few, many, or a class where the clone is expanded.

clone size: few
J gene: TRBJ1-1
CDR3 length: 12
D gene: .
V gene: TRBV13
CDR3 protein: CASSVVATEAFF
CDR3 DNA: TGTGCCAGCTCGGTTGTGGCGACTGAAGCTTTCTTT

clone size: .
J gene: TRBJ1-2
CDR3 length: 14
D gene: .
V gene: TRBV5-1
CDR3 protein: CASTKTGTNYGYTF
CDR3 DNA: TGCGCCAGCACCAAGACCGGTACTAACTATGGCTACACCTTC

clone size: few
J gene: TRBJ1-2
CDR3 length: 13
D gene: .
V gene: TRBV4-2
CDR3 protein: CASSQPGGYGYTF
CDR3 DNA: TGTGCCAGCAGCCAGCCCGGAGGCTATGGCTACACCTTC

clone size: .
J gene: TRBJ2-3
CDR3 length: 17
D gene: TRBD2
V gene: TRBV7-2
CDR3 protein: CASSYLAGGFRTDTQYF
CDR3 DNA: TGTGCCAGCAGCTACTTAGCGGGGGGGTTTCGCACAGATACGCAGTATTTT

clone size: .
J gene: TRBJ2-5
CDR3 length: 14
D gene: .
V gene: TRBV2
CDR3 protein: CASLMDSGWETQYF
CDR3 DNA: TGTGCCAGCTTGATGGACTCTGGGTGGGAGACCCAGTACTTC

clone size: .
J gene: TRBJ2-1
CDR3 length: 11
D gene: .
V gene: TRBV2
CDR3 protein: CASRRAYEQFF
CDR3 DNA: TGTGCCAGCAGGAGAGCTTATGAGCAGTTCTTC

clone size: few
J gene: TRBJ2-5
CDR3 length: 13
D gene: .
V gene: TRBV7-2
CDR3 protein: CASSLIWEETQYF
CDR3 DNA: TGTGCCAGCAGCTTGATCTGGGAAGAGACCCAGTACTTC

clone size: .
J gene: TRBJ1-4
CDR3 length: 15
D gene: .
V gene: TRBV4-2
CDR3 protein: CASSRTLSTNEKLFF
CDR3 DNA: TGTGCCAGCAGCCGGACACTATCAACTAATGAAAAACTGTTTTTT

clone size: once
J gene: TRBJ1-2
CDR3 length: 16
D gene: TRBD1
V gene: TRBV20-1
CDR3 protein: CSASAGQGHSYYGYTF
CDR3 DNA: TGCAGTGCTAGCGCCGGACAGGGTCATTCTTACTATGGCTACACCTTC

clone size: few
J gene: TRBJ2-3
CDR3 length: 13
D gene: .
V gene: TRBV4-3
CDR3 protein: CASSQYDRFAQYF
CDR3 DNA: TGCGCCAGCAGCCAGTACGACAGGTTTGCGCAGTATTTT

clone size: many
J gene: TRBJ2-1
CDR3 length: 13
D gene: TRBD1
V gene: TRBV2
CDR3 protein: CASRPRTGNEQFF
CDR3 DNA: TGTGCCAGCAGACCCAGGACAGGCAATGAGCAGTTCTTC

clone size: .
J gene: TRBJ1-2
CDR3 length: 15
D gene: .
V gene: TRBV21-1
CDR3 protein: CASSPGGDRGYGYTF
CDR3 DNA: TGTGCCAGCAGCCCCGGTGGGGACAGGGGGTATGGCTACACCTTC

clone size: .
J gene: TRBJ2-5
CDR3 length: 13
D gene: .
V gene: TRBV7-2
CDR3 protein: CASSFRDQKTQYF
CDR3 DNA: TGTGCCAGCAGCTTCCGGGATCAGAAGACCCAGTACTTC

clone size: .
J gene: TRBJ2-1
CDR3 length: 16
D gene: .
V gene: TRBV7-2
CDR3 protein: CASSLGAGAAGHEQFF
CDR3 DNA: TGTGCCAGCAGCTTAGGGGCAGGGGCGGCCGGACACGAGCAGTTCTTC

clone size: .
J gene: TRBJ2-1
CDR3 length: 17
D gene: TRBD2
V gene: TRBV20-1
CDR3 protein: CSARDAERGSPYNEQFF
CDR3 DNA: TGCAGTGCTAGAGATGCAGAGCGGGGCAGCCCCTACAATGAGCAGTTCTTC

clone size: few
J gene: TRBJ1-6
CDR3 length: 15
D gene: .
V gene: TRBV4-3
CDR3 protein: CASSQVGGYNSPLHF
CDR3 DNA: TGCGCCAGCAGCCAAGTCGGGGGTTATAATTCACCCCTCCACTTT

clone size: .
J gene: TRBJ1-2
CDR3 length: 15
D gene: TRBD1
V gene: TRBV20-1
CDR3 protein: CSARGGTGDRYGYTF
CDR3 DNA: TGCAGTGCTAGAGGTGGGACAGGGGATCGGTATGGCTACACCTTC

clone size: .
J gene: TRBJ2-7
CDR3 length: 13
D gene: .
V gene: TRBV20-1
CDR3 protein: CSARDPRTDEQYF
CDR3 DNA: TGCAGTGCTAGAGACCCCAGGACCGACGAGCAGTACTTC

clone size: .
J gene: TRBJ2-1
CDR3 length: 18
D gene: TRBD2
V gene: TRBV7-2
CDR3 protein: CASSLSRSAGPTAREQFF
CDR3 DNA: TGTGCCAGCAGCTTATCCCGTTCAGCGGGGCCAACTGCGAGGGAGCAGTTCTTC

clone size: .
J gene: TRBJ1-1
CDR3 length: 15
D gene: .
V gene: TRBV10-3
CDR3 protein: CAISENGLRNTEAFF
CDR3 DNA: TGTGCCATCAGTGAGAACGGCCTCAGGAACACTGAAGCTTTCTTT

clone size: .
J gene: TRBJ2-7
CDR3 length: 16
D gene: .
V gene: TRBV4-3
CDR3 protein: CASSQDSVLSSYEQYF
CDR3 DNA: TGCGCCAGCAGCCAAGATTCGGTTTTAAGCTCCTACGAGCAGTACTTC

clone size: few
J gene: TRBJ2-4
CDR3 length: 18
D gene: TRBD1
V gene: TRBV9
CDR3 protein: CASSVRDRVTQAKNIQYF
CDR3 DNA: TGTGCCAGCAGCGTTCGGGACAGGGTGACCCAGGCCAAAAACATTCAGTACTTC

clone size: .
J gene: TRBJ2-7
CDR3 length: 14
D gene: .
V gene: TRBV28
CDR3 protein: CASNAGTQVYEQYF
CDR3 DNA: TGTGCCAGCAATGCCGGGACACAGGTCTACGAGCAGTACTTC

clone size: .
J gene: TRBJ1-1
CDR3 length: 13
D gene: .
V gene: TRBV20-1
CDR3 protein: CQGDQIPETEAFF
CDR3 DNA: TGTCAGGGAGATCAGATACCAGAGACTGAAGCTTTCTTT

clone size: .
J gene: TRBJ2-4
CDR3 length: 16
D gene: TRBD1
V gene: TRBV15
CDR3 protein: CATSRLQGLAKNIQYF
CDR3 DNA: TGTGCCACCAGCAGGTTACAGGGGTTAGCCAAAAACATCCAGTACTTC

clone size: .
J gene: TRBJ2-1
CDR3 length: 14
D gene: .
V gene: TRBV7-9
CDR3 protein: CASSLGGPIYEQFF
CDR3 DNA: TGTGCCAGCAGCTTAGGAGGACCCATTTACGAGCAGTTCTTC

clone size: .
J gene: TRBJ2-5
CDR3 length: 14
D gene: .
V gene: TRBV7-3
CDR3 protein: CASSPSTFSETQYF
CDR3 DNA: TGTGCCAGCAGCCCGTCGACATTTTCAGAGACCCAGTACTTC

clone size: .
J gene: TRBJ1-5
CDR3 length: 14
D gene: TRBD1
V gene: TRBV7-2
CDR3 protein: CASSWQGAEQPQHF
CDR3 DNA: TGTGCCAGCTCCTGGCAGGGGGCCGAGCAGCCCCAGCATTTT

clone size: .
J gene: TRBJ2-7
CDR3 length: 18
D gene: TRBD1
V gene: TRBV4-2
CDR3 protein: CASSQEWTGERGSYEQYF
CDR3 DNA: TGTGCCAGCAGCCAAGAGTGGACAGGGGAAAGAGGCTCCTACGAGCAGTACTTC

clone size: .
J gene: TRBJ2-7
CDR3 length: 12
D gene: .
V gene: TRBV20-1
CDR3 protein: CSAIGSSDEQYF
CDR3 DNA: TGCAGTGCTATAGGCTCAAGCGACGAGCAGTACTTC

clone size: .
J gene: TRBJ1-1
CDR3 length: 15
D gene: TRBD1
V gene: TRBV11-2
CDR3 protein: CASSWGTGRYTEAFF
CDR3 DNA: TGTGCCAGCAGCTGGGGGACAGGGAGGTATACTGAAGCTTTCTTT

clone size: once
J gene: TRBJ2-1
CDR3 length: 13
D gene: .
V gene: TRBV9
CDR3 protein: CASSVGWGDEQFF
CDR3 DNA: TGTGCCAGCAGCGTAGGGTGGGGAGATGAGCAGTTCTTC

clone size: .
J gene: TRBJ2-3
CDR3 length: 14
D gene: TRBD1
V gene: TRBV27
CDR3 protein: CASNGQGAGDTQYF
CDR3 DNA: TGTGCCAGCAACGGACAGGGGGCCGGGGATACGCAGTATTTT

clone size: .
J gene: TRBJ2-1
CDR3 length: 15
D gene: TRBD2
V gene: TRBV5-1
CDR3 protein: CASSPFPAGDNEQFF
CDR3 DNA: TGCGCCAGCAGCCCTTTCCCCGCGGGGGATAATGAGCAGTTCTTC

clone size: few
J gene: TRBJ2-5
CDR3 length: 16
D gene: .
V gene: TRBV4-2
CDR3 protein: CASSQDRAGAQETQYF
CDR3 DNA: TGTGCCAGCAGCCAAGATCGTGCAGGGGCCCAAGAGACCCAGTACTTC